These 13 T cell receptor beta chains share one sample of origin, sequenced in a study of blood T cell repertoires in COVID-19. Produced via immunoSEQ multiplex PCR; TCRdb's table is partial and in-frame only. This table has 150,000 or so clones, around 86% appearing once. The source material was peripheral blood. These receptors were collected from a man in his 70s who had recovered from COVID-19.

CDR3 nucleotides: TGCGCCAGCAGCCCCGGACAGAACACCGGGGAGCTGTTTTTT. Translation gives CASSPGQNTGELFF. This rearrangement joins TRBV5-1 to TRBJ2-2; possibly TRBD1 for D (5 bases). The CDR3 consists of 14 residues. Trimming cost V 4 bases and J 1 base, with 8 bases left between them. From germline, CDR1 is SGHRS and CDR2 YFSETQ.

The J gene is TRBJ2-2, the V gene TRBV10-3; no definite D call. Germline CDR1 reads ENHRY; CDR2 reads SYGVKD. CDR3 length equals 14 residues. The V gene lost 2 bases and the J gene lost 6 bases, with 10 bases spanning the gap. In nucleotides, the CDR3 is TGTGCCATCAGTGAGAACCCTTCAGCCGGGGAGCTGTTTTTT. Protein: CAISENPSAGELFF.

This chain uses TRBV7-2 with TRBJ2-5, with 9 bases matching TRBD2. CDR3 length equals 15 residues. Germline lookup yields CDR1 SGHTA and CDR2 FQGNSA. J was trimmed by 5 bases and V by 5 bases; bases with no gene match: 9. CDR3 coding DNA: TGTGCCAGCAGCCTCCAGACGCGGGAGGGGGAGACCCAGTACTTC. Translation: CASSLQTREGETQYF. Full variable domain (missing parts from reference TRBV7-2 and TRBJ2-5): GAGVSQSPSNKVTEKGKDVELRCDPISGHTALYWYRQSLGQGLEFLIYFQGNSAPDKSGLPSDRFSAERTGGSVSTLTIQRTQQEDSAVYLCASSLQTREGETQYFGPGTRLLVL.

J is TRBJ2-5 and V is TRBV6-5; 9 bases match TRBD1. This CDR3 spans 15 amino acids. Trimming removed 6 bases from V and 4 bases from J; junction bases left unmatched: 9. Germline V lookup: CDR1 MNHEY, CDR2 SVGAGI. Here the CDR3 reads CASRRTGATGETQYF. Written as DNA, the CDR3 is TGTGCCAGCAGAAGGACAGGGGCGACTGGAGAGACCCAGTACTTC.

The chain joins TRBV9 to TRBJ1-1, with TRBD1 matching 7 bases. The length of the CDR3 is 14 residues. V was clipped by 0 bases and J by 8 bases; unmatched bases: 7. CDR1 is SGDLS and CDR2 is YYNGEE in the germline V gene. The CDR3 here is CASSVEGQSLEAFF. The DNA for the CDR3 is TGTGCCAGCAGCGTAGAGGGACAGTCGCTAGAAGCTTTCTTT.

This chain connects TRBV6-2 or TRBV6-3 to TRBJ2-6; the D gene is possibly TRBD1 (5 bases). Germline assignment: CDR1 MNHEY and CDR2 SVGEGT. The CDR3 is 16 residues long. V dropped 2 bases and J dropped 4 bases, with 12 bases sitting between them. This CDR3 is CASSYGAGNGANVLTF. The CDR3 DNA reads as TGTGCCAGCAGTTACGGGGCAGGGAACGGGGCCAACGTCCTGACTTTC.

The V gene is TRBV2, the J gene TRBJ1-5, with TRBD1 identical over 10 bases. V was pared by 1 base and J by 7 bases, with 4 bases of the junction left unmatched. Germline loops: CDR1 SNHLY, CDR2 FYNNEI. The CDR3 length is 15 residues. The CDR3 region has the DNA TGTGCCAGCAGTGAAGAGGGGACAGGGGTCCAGCCCCAGCATTTT. It specifies CASSEEGTGVQPQHF.

The chain joins TRBV21-1 to TRBJ1-5; the DNA was not used to check the table's D call, TRBD1. TRBV21-1 is noted as a pseudogene. The CDR3 totals 15 residues. The CDR3 region has the DNA TGTGCCAGCAGCACTCAGGGGGCCGGGAATCAGCCCCAGCATTTT. It encodes CASSTQGAGNQPQHF.

The table lists this clone with a few counts. This chain uses TRBV30 with TRBJ2-1; 13 bases line up with TRBD2. The germline V gene has CDR1 GTSNPN and CDR2 SVGIG (reference sequence). V was clipped by 4 bases and J by 5 bases; unmatched bases: 11. The CDR3 totals 17 residues. This CDR3 is CAWKRLAGGPRDNEQFF. For the CDR3, the DNA is TGTGCCTGGAAAAGACTAGCGGGAGGCCCTCGGGACAATGAGCAGTTCTTC.

This chain connects TRBV12-3 or TRBV12-4 to TRBJ2-1, with a possible D match to TRBD1 (6 bases). This CDR3 region has 12 residues. Trimming stripped 6 bases from V and 6 bases from J, with 9 bases between. CDR3 coding DNA: TGTGCCAGCAGCCGACAGGTCAATGAGCAGTTCTTC. Amino acids: CASSRQVNEQFF.

Written as DNA, the CDR3 is TGCAGCGTTAGGAGCGGGGGGTCCTACGAGCAGTACTTC. Its protein product is CSVRSGGSYEQYF. The V and J genes are TRBV29-1 and TRBJ2-7; TRBD2 agrees at 9 bases. With 5 bases clipped from V and 1 base from J, the junction kept 3 bases outside the gene matches. The CDR3 is made up of 13 amino acids. In germline, CDR1 is SQVTM, CDR2 ANQGSEA.

V gene TRBV5-4 combines with J gene TRBJ2-5, with no clear D. The germline CDR1 and CDR2 sequences are SGHNT and YYREEE (reference sequence). The CDR3 runs 13 residues. Trimming removed 0 bases at V and 2 bases at J, with 5 bases between. For the CDR3, the DNA is TGTGCCAGCAGCTTGGTATATCAAGAGACCCAGTACTTC. The encoded protein is CASSLVYQETQYF.

The J gene is TRBJ2-3, the V gene TRBV18; D unresolved. Trimming removed 3 bases from V and 6 bases from J, with 4 bases in between. This CDR3 contains 11 residues. Looked up from germline, CDR1 is KGHSH and CDR2 is LQKENI. The CDR3 is CASSPGDTQYF. For the CDR3, the DNA is TGTGCCAGCTCACCGGGCGATACGCAGTATTTT.